This passage covers 10 T cell receptor beta chains from one sample sequenced in a study of blood T cells in healthy people across ages. A second PCR of about 7 to 11 cycles used a sample-barcoded 5' primer and a J-beta primer mix. TCRdb recomputed calls from the 5' RACE reads with MiXCR, one row per CDR3 protein. The sample includes around 710,000 distinct CDR3 sequences, 40% to 45% of them seen just once. Sequenced input: blood. The receptors shown here come from an older woman in good health.

This clonotype was observed once. The V call is TRBV6-2 or TRBV6-3, the J call TRBJ2-1; D is undetermined. The V end was cut by 2 bases, the J end by 4 bases, with 12 bases between. Germline CDR1 reads MNHEY; CDR2 reads SVGEGT. This CDR3 contains 15 residues. As DNA, the CDR3 is TGTGCCAGCAGTTACCCGTTAGTGGGGTACAATGAGCAGTTCTTC. Amino acids: CASSYPLVGYNEQFF.

In its sample, this clonotype was seen a few times. The chain uses TRBV28 and TRBJ2-4; 7 positions match TRBD1. Germline lookup yields CDR1 MDHEN and CDR2 SYDVKM. This CDR3 region has 12 residues. V lost 7 bases to trimming and J lost 15 bases; unmatched junction nucleotides: 12. The CDR3 nucleotides read TGTGCCAGCATTGATAGGACAGGCAGGGCGTACTTC. Translating gives CASIDRTGRAYF.

The chain links TRBV11-2 to TRBJ2-3, with no clear D. V lost 5 bases and J 5 bases, leaving 8 bases between the germline ends. Germline V CDR1 and CDR2: SGHAT, FQNNGV. The CDR3 spans 12 residues. The CDR3 DNA reads as TGTGCCAGCAGCCCCGGAGAAGATACGCAGTATTTT. Translated: CASSPGEDTQYF. The variable domain in full, with the rest retrieved from reference TRBV11-2 and TRBJ2-3, is EAGVAQSPRYKIIEKRQSVAFWCNPISGHATLYWYQQILGQGPKLLIQFQNNGVVDDSQLPKDRFSAERLKGVDSTLKIQPAKLEDSAVYLCASSPGEDTQYFGPGTRLTVL.

This clonotype was seen a handful of times. The chain couples TRBV7-2 to TRBJ2-1; 9 nucleotides match TRBD2. The CDR3 is 15 residues long. Germline assignment: CDR1 SGHTA and CDR2 FQGNSA. V shed 3 bases and J 4 bases; nucleotides not matched to a gene: 4. The DNA of the CDR3 is TGTGCCAGCAGCTTTAGCGGGAGTGAGTACAATGAGCAGTTCTTC. It codes for CASSFSGSEYNEQFF.

This clonotype was observed a handful of times. The chain is built from TRBV10-3 and TRBJ1-2, with D possibly matching TRBD1 (6 bases). In germline, CDR1 is ENHRY, CDR2 SYGVKD. Trimming left V 3 bases short and J 2 bases short, with 10 bases between. CDR3 length: 14 residues. CDR3 sequence (DNA): TGTGCCATCAGTGAACAGGGCCCCAACTATGGCTACACCTTC. Translated: CAISEQGPNYGYTF.

This clonotype was counted between two and nine times. V usage is TRBV6-1 and J usage is TRBJ2-7, with 11 bases that match TRBD1. Looked up from germline, CDR1 is MNHNS and CDR2 is SASEGT. There are 19 residues in the CDR3. V shed 2 bases, J shed 3 bases, and the junction held 15 bases outside the gene matches. The CDR3 bases are TGTGCCAGCAGTGAATATGTTTCCTACCGGGACAGGGGGTTCTACGAGCAGTACTTC. Its translation: CASSEYVSYRDRGFYEQYF.

The rearrangement joins TRBV29-1 to TRBJ1-1; no clear D gene. The length of the CDR3 is 13 residues. With 7 bases removed from V and 1 base from J, the gap between germline ends came to 13 bases. From germline, CDR1 is SQVTM and CDR2 ANQGSEA. CDR3 sequence: CSAVDRGNTEAFF. CDR3 sequence (DNA): TGCAGCGCCGTGGACCGGGGGAACACTGAAGCTTTCTTT.

This clonotype came up a few times. The V call is TRBV5-1, the J call TRBJ2-1, with D perhaps TRBD2 (5 bases). Germline CDR1 is SGHRS and CDR2 is YFSETQ. CDR3 length: 15 amino acids. With 0 bases removed from V and 7 bases from J, the gap between germline ends came to 14 bases. The CDR3 sequence: CASSLAPPPGNEQFF. The CDR3 coding sequence is TGCGCCAGCAGCTTGGCCCCACCGCCGGGGAATGAGCAGTTCTTC.

The rearrangement uses TRBV2 and TRBJ2-3; the D is unclear. Trimming left V 3 bases short and J 0 bases short, with 10 bases between. CDR3 length: 15 amino acids. Per germline, CDR1 SNHLY and CDR2 FYNNEI. The CDR3 region is CASSENTFSTDTQYF. Here the CDR3 DNA reads TGTGCCAGCAGTGAGAACACCTTTAGCACAGATACGCAGTATTTT.

This clonotype was seen at least ten times. The rearrangement uses TRBV27 and TRBJ2-7; 9 bases fit TRBD2. V was pared by 2 bases and J by 0 bases, with 2 bases of the junction left unmatched. This CDR3 region has 15 residues. Germline CDR1 reads MNHEY; CDR2 reads SMNVEV (reference sequence). DNA of the CDR3: TGTGCCAGCAGTTTACTAGCGGGGAGCTCCTACGAGCAGTACTTC. It yields the protein CASSLLAGSSYEQYF.